This is a list of T cell receptor beta chains from one sample in a study of cytomegalovirus exposure and HLA in healthy donors. Libraries were prepared by immunoSEQ multiplex PCR; TCRdb keeps only in-frame clonotypes and omits some of them. This table holds some 180,000 clones, 65% to 80% found once. Sequenced sample: PBMCs. These receptors all come from a woman in her 30s in good health and CMV-seropositive. Both conserved end residues are part of each CDR3. The D gene is left open where the match is weak. Some rows have no size entry. The others give once, few or many, or a class for an expanded clone.

V gene: TRBV19; J gene: TRBJ2-7; clone size: NA; D gene: TRBD1; CDR3 protein: CASSIVRGQEQYF; CDR3 DNA: TGTGCCAGTAGTATTGTCAGGGGGCAAGAGCAGTACTTC
V gene: TRBV29-1; J gene: TRBJ2-1; clone size: NA; D gene: TRBD1; CDR3 protein: CSGDRFSSYNEQFF; CDR3 DNA: TGCAGCGGGGACAGATTCAGCTCCTACAATGAGCAGTTCTTC
V gene: TRBV27; J gene: TRBJ2-7; clone size: NA; D gene: TRBD2; CDR3 protein: CASSPTSGRFYEQYF; CDR3 DNA: TGTGCCAGCAGTCCAACTAGCGGGAGGTTCTACGAGCAGTACTTC
V gene: TRBV7-6; J gene: TRBJ1-4; clone size: once; D gene: TRBD1; CDR3 protein: CASSPRQGRGEKLFF; CDR3 DNA: TGTGCCAGCAGCCCTCGACAGGGAAGGGGAGAAAAACTGTTTTTT
V gene: TRBV5-1; J gene: TRBJ2-1; clone size: NA; D gene: TRBD1; CDR3 protein: CASSLRDRGRDEQFF; CDR3 DNA: TGCGCCAGCAGCTTAAGAGACAGGGGGCGAGATGAGCAGTTCTTC
V gene: TRBV5-1; J gene: TRBJ1-2; clone size: NA; D gene: TRBD1; CDR3 protein: CASSPQGDYGYTF; CDR3 DNA: TGCGCCAGCAGCCCACAGGGGGACTATGGCTACACCTTC
V gene: TRBV11-3; J gene: TRBJ2-1; clone size: NA; D gene: NA; CDR3 protein: CASSRELDNEQFF; CDR3 DNA: TGTGCCAGCAGCCGAGAGCTGGACAATGAGCAGTTCTTC
V gene: TRBV5-1; J gene: TRBJ1-2; clone size: few; D gene: NA; CDR3 protein: CASSSRASGPLTYGYTF; CDR3 DNA: TGCGCCAGCAGCTCCAGGGCTTCGGGTCCCCTAACCTATGGCTACACCTTC
V gene: TRBV11-2; J gene: TRBJ1-1; clone size: NA; D gene: NA; CDR3 protein: CASRGSGDTEAFF; CDR3 DNA: TGTGCCTCAAGGGGGTCCGGGGACACTGAAGCTTTCTTT
V gene: TRBV5-1; J gene: TRBJ2-2; clone size: NA; D gene: NA; CDR3 protein: CASSSQLQNTGELFF; CDR3 DNA: TGCGCCAGCAGCTCACAGTTGCAGAACACCGGGGAGCTGTTTTTT
V gene: TRBV4-1; J gene: TRBJ2-7; clone size: NA; D gene: NA; CDR3 protein: CASSRPMGPDYEQYF; CDR3 DNA: TGCGCCAGCAGCCGCCCCATGGGGCCTGACTACGAGCAGTACTTC
V gene: TRBV2; J gene: TRBJ1-4; clone size: many; D gene: TRBD1; CDR3 protein: CASRKGGTGGEKLFF; CDR3 DNA: TGTGCCAGCAGAAAGGGGGGTACAGGGGGCGAAAAACTGTTTTTT
V gene: TRBV5-6; J gene: TRBJ2-3; clone size: once; D gene: NA; CDR3 protein: CASSPSRVNTQYF; CDR3 DNA: TGTGCCAGCAGCCCCTCTCGGGTGAATACGCAGTATTTT
V gene: TRBV29-1; J gene: TRBJ1-2; clone size: NA; D gene: TRBD1; CDR3 protein: CSVEERQGFDSFYGYTF; CDR3 DNA: TGCAGCGTTGAAGAACGACAGGGGTTTGATTCCTTCTATGGCTACACCTTC
V gene: TRBV13; J gene: TRBJ1-4; clone size: NA; D gene: TRBD1; CDR3 protein: CASSTGQGGEKLFF; CDR3 DNA: TGTGCCAGCAGCACCGGACAGGGCGGTGAAAAACTGTTTTTT
V gene: TRBV27; J gene: TRBJ2-7; clone size: NA; D gene: NA; CDR3 protein: CASSLEGRTYEQYF; CDR3 DNA: TGTGCCAGCAGTTTGGAAGGGAGAACCTACGAGCAGTACTTC
V gene: TRBV10-3; J gene: TRBJ1-2; clone size: NA; D gene: TRBD1; CDR3 protein: CAISPGQGNYGYTF; CDR3 DNA: TGTGCCATCAGCCCGGGACAGGGTAACTATGGCTACACCTTC
V gene: TRBV5-1; J gene: TRBJ1-1; clone size: once; D gene: TRBD1; CDR3 protein: CASETGDSNTEAFF; CDR3 DNA: TGCGCCAGTGAGACAGGGGACTCTAACACTGAAGCTTTCTTT
V gene: TRBV6-6; J gene: TRBJ2-7; clone size: NA; D gene: NA; CDR3 protein: CASRPQGYEQYF; CDR3 DNA: TGTGCCAGCAGGCCACAGGGTTACGAGCAGTACTTC
V gene: TRBV5-6; J gene: TRBJ1-3; clone size: NA; D gene: NA; CDR3 protein: CASSLAGQRTGNTIYF; CDR3 DNA: TGTGCCAGCAGCTTGGCCGGACAGAGGACCGGAAACACCATATATTTT
V gene: TRBV6-5; J gene: TRBJ1-1; clone size: NA; D gene: NA; CDR3 protein: CASSYSRVTEAFF; CDR3 DNA: TGTGCCAGCAGTTACTCACGGGTCACTGAAGCTTTCTTT
V gene: TRBV29-1; J gene: TRBJ2-5; clone size: NA; D gene: NA; CDR3 protein: CSVEYGGRETQYF; CDR3 DNA: TGCAGCGTTGAATACGGGGGAAGAGAGACCCAGTACTTC
V gene: TRBV19; J gene: TRBJ1-1; clone size: NA; D gene: NA; CDR3 protein: CASSIGGVDTEAFF; CDR3 DNA: TGTGCCAGTAGTATCGGAGGGGTTGACACTGAAGCTTTCTTT
V gene: TRBV5-4; J gene: TRBJ2-1; clone size: NA; D gene: TRBD2; CDR3 protein: CASSVDRLLADQFF; CDR3 DNA: TGTGCCAGCAGCGTGGATCGACTTCTAGCGGATCAGTTCTTC
V gene: TRBV7-9; J gene: TRBJ1-1; clone size: NA; D gene: NA; CDR3 protein: CASSGGVAVPMNTEAFF; CDR3 DNA: TGTGCCAGCAGCGGAGGGGTTGCAGTACCAATGAACACTGAAGCTTTCTTT
V gene: TRBV5-1; J gene: TRBJ2-2; clone size: NA; D gene: TRBD2; CDR3 protein: CASSLGLAGGITGELFF; CDR3 DNA: TGCGCCAGCAGCTTGGGACTAGCGGGAGGGATAACCGGGGAGCTGTTTTTT
V gene: TRBV6-1; J gene: TRBJ2-7; clone size: few; D gene: TRBD1; CDR3 protein: CASSSDRGYEQYF; CDR3 DNA: TGTGCCAGCAGTTCGGACAGGGGGTACGAGCAGTACTTC
V gene: TRBV6-5; J gene: TRBJ1-1; clone size: NA; D gene: NA; CDR3 protein: CASTPGYPMNTEAFF; CDR3 DNA: TGTGCCAGCACCCCCGGGTACCCCATGAACACTGAAGCTTTCTTT
V gene: TRBV4-1; J gene: TRBJ2-7; clone size: NA; D gene: NA; CDR3 protein: CASSQEGRGLEEQYF; CDR3 DNA: TGCGCCAGCAGCCAAGAGGGCAGGGGATTAGAGGAGCAGTACTTC
V gene: TRBV2; J gene: TRBJ2-5; clone size: few; D gene: NA; CDR3 protein: CASSSGSEGTQYF; CDR3 DNA: TGTGCCAGCAGTTCCGGGAGTGAGGGGACCCAGTACTTC
V gene: TRBV5-1; J gene: TRBJ1-1; clone size: NA; D gene: NA; CDR3 protein: CASSFERDTEAFF; CDR3 DNA: TGCGCCAGCAGCTTTGAGAGGGACACTGAAGCTTTCTTT
V gene: TRBV7-8; J gene: TRBJ2-3; clone size: NA; D gene: TRBD2; CDR3 protein: CASSPTSGVRNTQYF; CDR3 DNA: TGTGCCAGCAGCCCGACTAGCGGGGTACGAAATACGCAGTATTTT
V gene: TRBV7-2; J gene: TRBJ2-7; clone size: NA; D gene: TRBD2; CDR3 protein: CASSLSGGLSYEQYF; CDR3 DNA: TGTGCCAGCAGCCTAAGCGGGGGGTTATCTTACGAGCAGTACTTC
V gene: TRBV7-2; J gene: TRBJ2-5; clone size: NA; D gene: TRBD1; CDR3 protein: CASSQGQGQETQYF; CDR3 DNA: TGTGCCAGCAGTCAAGGACAGGGGCAAGAGACCCAGTACTTC
V gene: TRBV10-3; J gene: TRBJ2-3; clone size: once; D gene: TRBD2; CDR3 protein: CAISESIYGLAGDTDTQYF; CDR3 DNA: TGTGCCATCAGTGAGTCGATCTACGGACTAGCGGGGGACACAGATACGCAGTATTTT
V gene: TRBV4-2; J gene: TRBJ1-1; clone size: NA; D gene: NA; CDR3 protein: CASSQDRRVAEAFF; CDR3 DNA: TGTGCCAGCAGCCAAGATCGGCGGGTCGCTGAAGCTTTCTTT
V gene: TRBV4-2; J gene: TRBJ2-1; clone size: NA; D gene: TRBD2; CDR3 protein: CASSQEGTSQFF; CDR3 DNA: TGTGCCAGCAGCCAAGAAGGGACTAGTCAATTCTTC
V gene: TRBV7-2; J gene: TRBJ2-7; clone size: NA; D gene: TRBD2; CDR3 protein: CASSAWTSGGSNEQYF; CDR3 DNA: TGTGCCAGCAGCGCCTGGACTAGCGGGGGTAGCAACGAGCAGTACTTC
V gene: TRBV7-7; J gene: TRBJ2-2; clone size: NA; D gene: NA; CDR3 protein: CASSSQGLTGELFF; CDR3 DNA: TGTGCCAGCAGCTCGCAGGGGTTAACCGGGGAGCTGTTTTTT
V gene: TRBV19; J gene: TRBJ1-2; clone size: once; D gene: TRBD1; CDR3 protein: CASKQGARIYGYTF; CDR3 DNA: TGTGCCAGTAAACAGGGGGCAAGGATCTATGGCTACACCTTC